This T cell receptor beta chain derives from a study of lymphopenia after photon versus proton radiotherapy. Study-wide findings and caveats: Post-nadir diversity loss with photons came from oligoclonal expansion, particularly CD8+ Temra cells.

The ends lost 5 bases at V and 5 bases at J; junction bases unmatched: 10. The CDR3 sequence is 15 residues long. Germline V lookup: CDR1 SGHTA, CDR2 FQGNSA. Sequencing was performed with immunoSEQ multiplex PCR; in TCRdb, only in-frame clones are kept and a portion is missing. The data show around 160,000 clones, about 85% seen once. This clone was detected once. What it recognizes is unknown. The clonotype comes from a man aged 50 to 60 with gastric cancer. This sample comprised peripheral blood, obtained from a patient treated with photon-based radiotherapy. V usage is TRBV7-2 and J usage is TRBJ2-7, with 9 bases lining up with TRBD2. The CDR3 DNA reads TGTGCCAGCAGCCTGGGTCCTAGCGGGAATCACGAGCAGTACTTC. This gives the protein CASSLGPSGNHEQYF.